This TCR beta chain was observed in a study of T-cell memory formation after mild COVID-19. With regard to this clonotype: Its matching antigen is unknown.

Germline CDR1 SGHTA, CDR2 FQGNSA. This CDR3 region has 12 residues. V was clipped by 1 base and J by 10 bases, with 10 bases between them. Study-wide results and limits: Detection of some responders pre-infection suggested pre-existing cross-reactive memory T cells participated.

Using its own MiXCR run on the 5' RACE reads, TCRdb lists one record per CDR3 protein. The table shows about 240,000 distinct CDR3 sequences, with 8% to 9.5% occurring only once. Input material: PBMCs or a T cell subset sorted from them (not recorded which). The receptor's source is a man younger than 30 who had mild COVID-19 (a few samples of this study predate the infection). Cell type and time point are not known. The rearrangement joins TRBV7-2 to TRBJ1-2; weak D call: TRBD1 (6 bases). CDR3 region: CASSLEGDDYTF. CDR3 DNA: TGTGCCAGCAGCTTAGAGGGGGATGACTACACCTTC.